This TCR beta chain was recovered during a study of graft-versus-host responses after intestinal transplantation. The repertoire was sequenced with immunoSEQ multiplex PCR; TCRdb's copy has only in-frame clones and lacks some. The sample has roughly 92,000 clones, roughly 90% seen once. The CDR3 spans 16 residues. V was pared by 1 base and J by 5 bases, with 7 bases of the junction left unmatched. Per the germline V gene, CDR1 is LGHNT and CDR2 is FRNRAP. Overall study results and limits: When patients had graft-donor T cell macrochimerism, their allografts held high graft-versus-host to host-versus-graft clonal ratios. Peak circulating GvH clone levels were associated with early post-transplant HvG declines.

Turning to this clone: Antigen specificity is unknown.

J is TRBJ2-3 and V is TRBV12-5; 9 bases align to TRBD1. This TCR came from a human donor who received an intestinal transplant. The starting material was unstimulated CD4+ T cells sorted from spleen or lymph node cells, obtained before intestinal transplant. The CDR3 reads CASGLDRGLDGDTQYF. In nucleotides, the CDR3 is TGTGCTAGTGGTTTGGACAGGGGGCTGGACGGAGATACGCAGTATTTT. The full variable domain, in which reference TRBV12-5 and TRBJ2-3 provide the parts outside the CDR3, is DARVTQTPRHKVTEMGQEVTMRCQPILGHNTVFWYRQTMMQGLELLAYFRNRAPLDDSGMPKDRFSAEMPDATLATLKIQPSEPRDSAVYFCASGLDRGLDGDTQYFGPGTRLTVL.